This record covers a single T cell receptor (beta chain). The sample comes from a study of cytomegalovirus exposure and HLA in healthy donors. PCR primers comprised 60 Vbeta and 13 Jbeta primers. Sequencing used immunoSEQ multiplex PCR; TCRdb keeps in-frame clones, though not all of them. In the table there are roughly 140,000 clones, approximately 78% of which are singletons. V shed 6 bases and J shed 0 bases, with 3 bases lying between them. The CDR3 loop spans 11 amino acids. In germline, CDR1 is WSHSY, CDR2 SAAADI. The TCR originated in a man aged 35-49 years in good health and CMV-seropositive. Specimen: PBMCs. The chain is built from TRBV10-2 and TRBJ2-7; D ambiguous. CDR3 nucleotide sequence: TGCGCCAGCAGGGCCTCCTACGAGCAGTACTTC. Amino acid sequence: CASRASYEQYF.